Listed below are T cell receptor beta chains from one sample, sequenced in a study of human thymus T cells. Assay: immunoSEQ multiplex PCR; the TCRdb copy retains only in-frame clones and omits some. The sample lists about 130,000 clones, over 85% occurring once. What was sequenced was thymus tissue. Receptors originate from a boy younger than two with a congenital heart defect but otherwise immunologically healthy. The CDR3 runs from the conserved cysteine through the conserved F or W. The D gene is left open where the match is weak. Size tells how often a clone was seen (once, few, many) or the class of an expanded clone, and some rows leave it out.

clone_size d_call cdr3_length j_call v_call cdr3_aa cdr3_nt
. . 15 TRBJ2-5 TRBV27 CASKDTGEGWETQYF TGTGCCAGCAAAGATACGGGGGAAGGGTGGGAGACCCAGTACTTC
once . 11 TRBJ2-7 TRBV20-1 CSATPIGEQYF TGCAGTGCTACCCCGATCGGAGAGCAGTACTTC
. . 18 TRBJ1-1 TRBV30 CAWSVLRRYPLEGTEAFF TGTGCCTGGAGTGTATTGAGACGGTACCCTTTGGAGGGCACTGAAGCTTTCTTT
. . 15 TRBJ1-2 TRBV6-1 CASSEHGGAGAGYTF TGTGCCAGCAGTGAACACGGCGGGGCAGGAGCGGGCTACACCTTC
once . 15 TRBJ2-3 TRBV27 CASISTGAGRNTQYF TGTGCCAGCATCTCAACTGGAGCAGGCCGAAATACGCAGTATTTT
. . 15 TRBJ2-7 TRBV28 CASSLGFDRTDEQYF TGTGCCAGCAGTTTAGGGTTCGACAGGACGGACGAGCAGTACTTC
. . 14 TRBJ1-1 TRBV4-1 CASSQEGAKTEAFF TGCGCCAGCAGCCAAGAGGGGGCGAAGACTGAAGCTTTCTTT
. . 14 TRBJ1-3 TRBV5-1 CASSWGSRGNTIYF TGCGCCAGCAGCTGGGGCAGCAGAGGAAACACCATATATTTT
. TRBD1 14 TRBJ2-5 TRBV5-4 CASSFHRGQKTQYF TGTGCCAGCAGCTTCCACAGGGGGCAGAAGACCCAGTACTTC
. . 13 TRBJ1-1 TRBV5-6 CASSPGGDTEAFF TGTGCCAGCAGCCCGGGAGGGGACACTGAAGCTTTCTTT
. . 13 TRBJ2-1 TRBV4-2 CASSQILANEQFF TGTGCCAGCAGCCAGATCCTAGCCAATGAGCAGTTCTTC
. TRBD1 19 TRBJ1-1 TRBV4-3 CASSPSTGIRGHENTEAFF TGCGCCAGCAGCCCATCGACAGGGATAAGGGGGCATGAGAACACTGAAGCTTTCTTT
. . 11 TRBJ1-1 TRBV14 CASSLNTEAFF TGTGCCAGCAGTCTGAACACTGAAGCTTTCTTT
. TRBD2 14 TRBJ2-2 TRBV27 CASGTSGDTGELFF TGTGCCAGCGGGACTAGCGGGGATACCGGGGAGCTGTTTTTT
once . 16 TRBJ2-7 TRBV4-2 CASSQRSLVRGDEQYF TGTGCCAGCAGCCAAAGAAGTCTGGTCAGGGGGGACGAGCAGTACTTC
. TRBD2 20 TRBJ2-5 TRBV2 CASSEWGTSGEPDTKETQYF TGTGCCAGCAGTGAATGGGGGACTAGCGGGGAACCGGATACTAAAGAGACCCAGTACTTC
. . 19 TRBJ2-2 TRBV11-2 CASSFIYCPPISDTGELFF TGTGCCAGCAGCTTCATTTATTGCCCTCCGATCTCGGACACCGGGGAGCTGTTTTTT
once . 18 TRBJ1-6 TRBV4-1 CASSQDRGGHANNSPLHF TGCGCCAGCAGCCAAGATAGGGGGGGGCATGCCAATAATTCACCCCTCCACTTT
. . 11 TRBJ1-1 TRBV2 CAAWGGPEAFF TGTGCCGCTTGGGGGGGTCCTGAAGCTTTCTTT
. TRBD2 15 TRBJ2-7 TRBV7-2 CASTQERGPPDEQYF TGTGCCAGCACCCAAGAGCGGGGGCCCCCTGACGAGCAGTACTTC
. . 12 TRBJ2-1 TRBV19 CASSIGGVGQFF TGTGCCAGTAGTATAGGGGGCGTGGGGCAGTTCTTC
. TRBD1 16 TRBJ2-2 TRBV5-4 CASSPRTGRNTGKLFF TGTGCCAGCAGCCCGAGGACAGGGAGGAACACCGGGAAGCTGTTTTTT
. . 18 TRBJ2-1 TRBV5-1 CASSLGSPQYSSYNEQFF TGCGCCAGCAGCTTGGGGTCACCCCAGTATAGCTCCTACAATGAGCAGTTCTTC
. TRBD1 15 TRBJ2-3 TRBV5-4 CASSSPGQGTDTQYF TGTGCCAGCAGCTCGCCGGGACAGGGGACAGATACGCAGTATTTT
few . 16 TRBJ1-1 TRBV7-9 CASTPRGTQGATEAFF TGTGCCAGCACCCCCCGAGGGACGCAGGGCGCCACTGAAGCTTTCTTT
. . 13 TRBJ1-2 TRBV5-4 CASSPFVGYGYTF TGTGCCAGCAGCCCTTTTGTCGGGTATGGCTACACCTTC
few . 15 TRBJ1-3 TRBV4-1 CASSHGSPSGNTIYF TGCGCCAGCAGTCATGGGAGTCCCTCTGGAAACACCATATATTTT
. . 17 TRBJ1-2 TRBV15 CATSRDRKSRRPYGYTF TGTGCCACCAGCAGAGATCGAAAATCCCGAAGGCCTTATGGCTACACCTTC
. . 15 TRBJ1-2 TRBV5-1 CASSWSGRIEDGYTF TGCGCCAGCAGCTGGTCGGGCCGGATAGAGGATGGCTACACCTTC
. . 15 TRBJ2-1 TRBV6-1 CASSGGQTSYNEQFF TGTGCCAGCAGTGGCGGTCAGACCTCCTACAATGAGCAGTTCTTC
. . 14 TRBJ2-2 TRBV6-5 CASSPRVDTGELFF TGTGCCAGCAGCCCGAGGGTAGACACCGGGGAGCTGTTTTTT
. . 13 TRBJ1-1 TRBV21-1 CASSTPGRKEAFF TGTGCCAGCAGCACCCCAGGACGGAAAGAAGCTTTCTTT
. . 15 TRBJ2-7 TRBV7-8 CASSPTELGVHEQYF TGTGCCAGCAGCCCGACGGAGTTGGGGGTCCACGAGCAGTACTTC
. . 18 TRBJ1-3 TRBV12-5 CASGLVQPPAGSGNTIYF TGTGCTAGTGGTTTGGTACAACCCCCGGCCGGCTCTGGAAACACCATATATTTT
. . 17 TRBJ2-3 TRBV5-6 CASSSPGGDRGSDTQYF TGTGCCAGCAGCTCGCCGGGGGGAGACAGGGGTTCGGATACGCAGTATTTT
. . 15 TRBJ2-7 TRBV4-1 CASSQPSPSSYEQYF TGCGCCAGCAGCCAACCCTCTCCCAGCTCCTACGAGCAGTACTTC
. . 16 TRBJ1-5 TRBV5-8 CASSLVADRWNQPQHF TGTGCCAGCAGCTTGGTAGCCGACAGGTGGAATCAGCCCCAGCATTTT
. TRBD2 15 TRBJ2-1 TRBV12-5 CASGLVRLAGGEQFF TGTGCTAGTGGTTTGGTACGACTAGCGGGCGGAGAGCAGTTCTTC
. . 14 TRBJ1-3 TRBV6-5 CASSTKAAGNTIYF TGTGCCAGCAGTACTAAGGCAGCTGGAAACACCATATATTTT
. . 18 TRBJ1-1 TRBV4-1 CASSQDPGGEGRNTEAFF TGCGCCAGCAGCCAAGATCCCGGGGGGGAGGGTCGGAACACTGAAGCTTTCTTT
. . 13 TRBJ2-2 TRBV7-3 CASSLNLAGELFF TGTGCCAGCAGCTTAAACCTAGCCGGGGAGCTGTTTTTT
. . 13 TRBJ2-3 TRBV28 CASSRPIPDTQYF TGTGCCAGCAGCCGCCCGATCCCAGATACGCAGTATTTT
. TRBD1 13 TRBJ2-1 TRBV6-1 CASGTGLYNEQFF TGTGCCAGCGGGACAGGTCTTTACAATGAGCAGTTCTTC
. TRBD1 15 TRBJ1-2 TRBV19 CASSLRDRGRDGYTF TGTGCCAGTAGCCTAAGGGACAGGGGTAGAGATGGCTACACCTTC
. . 16 TRBJ1-2 TRBV7-9 CASSRAETDFNYGYTF TGTGCCAGCAGCCGAGCTGAGACGGATTTTAACTATGGCTACACCTTC